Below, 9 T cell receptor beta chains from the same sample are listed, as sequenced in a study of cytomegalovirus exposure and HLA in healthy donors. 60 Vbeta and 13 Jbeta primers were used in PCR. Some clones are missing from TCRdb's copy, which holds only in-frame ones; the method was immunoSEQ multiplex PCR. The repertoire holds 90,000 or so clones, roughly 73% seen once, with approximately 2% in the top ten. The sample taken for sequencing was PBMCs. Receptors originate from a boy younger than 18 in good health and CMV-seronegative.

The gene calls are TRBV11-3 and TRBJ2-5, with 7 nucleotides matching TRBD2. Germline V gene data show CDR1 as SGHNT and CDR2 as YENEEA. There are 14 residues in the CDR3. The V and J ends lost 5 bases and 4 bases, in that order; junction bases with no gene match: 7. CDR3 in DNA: TGTGCCAGCAGCCCCGGGACTACTCCAGAGACCCAGTACTTC. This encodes CASSPGTTPETQYF.

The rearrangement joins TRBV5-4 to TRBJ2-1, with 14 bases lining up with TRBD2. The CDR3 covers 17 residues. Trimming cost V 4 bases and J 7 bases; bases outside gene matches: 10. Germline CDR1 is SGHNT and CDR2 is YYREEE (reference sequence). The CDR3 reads CASSPPLRLAGGNEQFF. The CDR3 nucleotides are TGTGCCAGCAGCCCACCCCTGCGACTAGCGGGAGGGAATGAGCAGTTCTTC.

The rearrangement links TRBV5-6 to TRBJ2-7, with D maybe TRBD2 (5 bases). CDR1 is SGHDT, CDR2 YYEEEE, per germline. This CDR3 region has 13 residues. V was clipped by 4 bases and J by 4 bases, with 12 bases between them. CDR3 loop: CASSLDLTYEQYF. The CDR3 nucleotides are TGTGCCAGCAGCCTGGACTTGACTTACGAGCAGTACTTC.

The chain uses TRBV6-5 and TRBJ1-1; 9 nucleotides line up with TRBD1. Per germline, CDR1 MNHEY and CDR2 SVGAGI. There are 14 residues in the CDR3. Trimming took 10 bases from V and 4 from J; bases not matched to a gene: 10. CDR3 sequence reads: CATHRGQRGTEAFF. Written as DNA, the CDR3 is TGTGCCACCCACAGGGGGCAGCGGGGCACTGAAGCTTTCTTT.

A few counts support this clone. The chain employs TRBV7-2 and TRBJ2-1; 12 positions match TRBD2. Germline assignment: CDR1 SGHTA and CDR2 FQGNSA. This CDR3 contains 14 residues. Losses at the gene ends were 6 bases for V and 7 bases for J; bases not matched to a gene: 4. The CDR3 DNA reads TGTGCCAGCAGACTAGCGGGAGGTGGTAATGAGCAGTTCTTC. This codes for CASRLAGGGNEQFF.

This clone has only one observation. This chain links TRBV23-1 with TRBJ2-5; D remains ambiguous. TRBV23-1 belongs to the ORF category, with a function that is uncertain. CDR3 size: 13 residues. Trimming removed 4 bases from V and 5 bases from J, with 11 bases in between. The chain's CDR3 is CASSLYPEETQYF. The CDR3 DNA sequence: TGCGCCAGCAGTCTCTACCCGGAGGAGACCCAGTACTTC.

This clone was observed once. CDR3 in amino acids: CASSQGQTYEQYF. The CDR3 coding sequence is TGTGCCAGCAGCCAAGGACAGACCTACGAGCAGTACTTC. The J gene is TRBJ2-7, the V gene TRBV9; D may be TRBD1 (6 bases). This CDR3 is 13 amino acids long. Trimming left V 4 bases short and J 2 bases short, with 10 bases between. Germline V gives CDR1 SGDLS, CDR2 YYNGEE.

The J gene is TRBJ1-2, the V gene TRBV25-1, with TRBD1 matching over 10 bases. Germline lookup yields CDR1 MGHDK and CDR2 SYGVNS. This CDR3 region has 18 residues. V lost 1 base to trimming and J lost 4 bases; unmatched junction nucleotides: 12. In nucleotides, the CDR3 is TGTGCCAGCAGTGAATGGGGTGGGACAGGGGTCAAGCCCTATGGCTACACCTTC. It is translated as CASSEWGGTGVKPYGYTF.

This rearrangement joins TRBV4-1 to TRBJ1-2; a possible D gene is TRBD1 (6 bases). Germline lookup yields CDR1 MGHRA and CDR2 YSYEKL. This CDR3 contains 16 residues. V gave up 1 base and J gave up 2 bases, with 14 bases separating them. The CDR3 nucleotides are TGCGCCAGCAGCCAAGCTACCCAAACAGGGAACTATGGCTACACCTTC. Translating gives CASSQATQTGNYGYTF.